These 10 T cell receptor beta chains came from one sample sequenced in a study of blood T cell repertoires in COVID-19. TCRdb keeps only in-frame clones here, not all; method: immunoSEQ multiplex PCR. The table records under 150,000 clones, approximately 90% of them present only once. Sequenced: peripheral blood. The source of these receptors is a man between 50 and 59 years old with active or convalescent COVID-19.

The chain has TRBV5-5 and TRBJ2-3; 8 bases match TRBD2. CDR1 is SGHKS, CDR2 YYEKEE, per germline (reference sequence). J was trimmed by 0 bases and V by 5 bases; bases with no gene match: 2. CDR3 size: 14 residues. CDR3 in amino acids: CASRRLASTDTQYF. The DNA for the CDR3 is TGTGCCAGCAGACGACTAGCGAGCACAGATACGCAGTATTTT.

This chain connects TRBV4-3 to TRBJ2-7, with 7 nucleotides matching TRBD2. The CDR3 is 15 amino acids. The V gene's germline CDR1 is LGHNA and CDR2 YSLEER. Trimming at V came to 5 bases and at J to 6 bases, leaving 13 bases not matched to a gene. CDR3 amino acids: CASSANAGVTSEQYF. For the CDR3, the DNA is TGCGCCAGCAGCGCGAACGCGGGGGTGACCTCCGAGCAGTACTTC.

This clone has ten or more counts. The chain carries TRBV28 and TRBJ2-7; 7 bases agree with TRBD1. With V trimmed by 2 bases and J by 2 bases, 0 bases remained unmatched. There are 13 residues in the CDR3. The germline CDR1 and CDR2 sequences are MDHEN and SYDVKM. The CDR3 protein is CASSLQGAYEQYF. The CDR3 nucleotides read TGTGCCAGCAGTTTACAGGGGGCCTACGAGCAGTACTTC.

This chain links TRBV19 with TRBJ1-5; 7 bases align to TRBD1. The germline CDR1 and CDR2 sequences are LNHDA and SQIVND (reference sequence). Trimming removed 6 bases from V and 0 bases from J; junction bases left unmatched: 8. This CDR3 region has 16 residues. In nucleotides, the CDR3 is TGTGCCAGTAGGAAAAGGGGGCAGAATAGCAATCAGCCCCAGCATTTT. Protein product: CASRKRGQNSNQPQHF.

This sequence joins TRBV3-1 (or the pseudogene TRBV3-2) and TRBJ1-2; no definite D call. Germline assignment: CDR1 LGHDT and CDR2 YNNKEL (reference sequence). The CDR3 extends over 13 amino acids. V was shortened by 2 bases and J by 3 bases, with 7 bases between the two germline ends. The CDR3 sequence is CASSQHLDYGYTF. The CDR3 DNA follows: TGTGCCAGCAGCCAACACTTGGACTATGGCTACACCTTC.

The V call is TRBV5-1, the J call TRBJ2-1; 10 nucleotides agree with TRBD2. The length of the CDR3 is 15 residues. CDR1 is SGHRS, CDR2 YFSETQ, per germline. J gave up 5 bases and V 4 bases, and 6 bases lay outside the gene matches. CDR3 loop: CASSLGLAANNEQFF. CDR3 nucleotides: TGCGCCAGCAGCCTAGGACTAGCGGCCAACAATGAGCAGTTCTTC.

This chain connects TRBV7-2 to TRBJ1-1, with 7 bases identical to TRBD1. The CDR3 is 14 residues long. The germline V gene encodes CDR1 SGHTA and CDR2 FQGNSA. Trimming cost V 2 bases and J 5 bases; bases outside gene matches: 5. CDR3 amino acids: CASSLYPQGTEAFF. Written as DNA, the CDR3 is TGTGCCAGCAGCTTATATCCACAGGGGACTGAAGCTTTCTTT.

The V call is TRBV19, the J call TRBJ2-5; TRBD1 might be the D (5 bases). Trimming stripped 4 bases from V and 4 bases from J, with 13 bases between. Germline CDR1 reads LNHDA; CDR2 reads SQIVND (reference sequence). The CDR3 length is 14 residues. The CDR3 sequence is CASSTRTQAETQYF. For the CDR3, the DNA is TGTGCCAGTAGTACACGGACACAAGCAGAGACCCAGTACTTC.

This clone was seen a single time. This chain connects TRBV30 to TRBJ1-4; D gene uncertain. CDR3 length: 11 residues. Germline V gene data show CDR1 as GTSNPN and CDR2 as SVGIG (reference sequence). The V and J ends lost 1 base and 8 bases respectively, with 5 bases between them. CDR3 coding DNA: TGTGCCTGGAGTGCGAGGGAAAAACTGTTTTTT. It codes for CAWSAREKLFF.

The V gene is TRBV7-2, the J gene TRBJ2-1; 10 bases line up with TRBD2. The CDR3 contains 16 residues. V was pared by 2 bases and J by 9 bases, with 10 bases of the junction left unmatched. Germline values: CDR1 SGHTA, CDR2 FQGNSA. The CDR3 here is CASSLFASGGFGEQFF. In nucleotides, the CDR3 is TGTGCCAGCAGCTTATTTGCTAGCGGGGGTTTTGGTGAGCAGTTCTTC. The whole variable domain, filled in from reference TRBV7-2 and TRBJ2-1, reads GAGVSQSPSNKVTEKGKDVELRCDPISGHTALYWYRQSLGQGLEFLIYFQGNSAPDKSGLPSDRFSAERTGGSVSTLTIQRTQQEDSAVYLCASSLFASGGFGEQFFGPGTRLTVL.